Below, 14 T cell receptor beta chains from the same sample are listed, as sequenced in a study of blood T cell repertoires in COVID-19. TCRdb's copy holds only in-frame clones and misses some; the assay was immunoSEQ multiplex PCR. Of 81,000 or so clones in the sample, approximately 75% were seen once. Sample: peripheral blood. The source of these receptors is a human donor in a cohort sampled during active COVID-19.

This clone appeared a few times. This chain joins TRBV11-3 and TRBJ2-7; no reliable D call. Germline CDR1 and CDR2: SGHNT and YENEEA. The CDR3 runs to 14 residues. The ends were cut back, 1 base at V and 0 bases at J, with 7 bases in the middle. The CDR3 region has the DNA TGTGCCAGCAGCTTAGGCCACAGCTCCTACGAGCAGTACTTC. Amino acid sequence: CASSLGHSSYEQYF.

This clone has a handful of counts. This chain uses TRBV4-1 with TRBJ2-5; weak D call: TRBD1 (5 bases). Per the germline V gene, CDR1 is MGHRA and CDR2 is YSYEKL. The CDR3 contains 14 residues. Deletions cut 4 bases from V and 2 bases from J, with 11 bases between. The CDR3 reads CASSRGAGQETQYF. DNA for the CDR3: TGCGCCAGCAGCCGAGGTGCAGGGCAAGAGACCCAGTACTTC.

This chain uses TRBV15 with TRBJ2-1, with D perhaps TRBD1 (7 bases). The CDR3 spans 16 residues. The ends were cut back, 0 bases at V and 10 bases at J, with 19 bases in the middle. Germline CDR1 and CDR2: LNHNV and YYDKDF (reference sequence). The CDR3 region is CATSRETGRLRGEQFF. In nucleotides, the CDR3 is TGTGCCACCAGCAGAGAGACAGGGAGGCTCCGGGGCGAGCAGTTCTTC.

This clone showed up just a few times. This chain uses TRBV27 with TRBJ2-1; 9 nucleotides match TRBD2. CDR3 size: 15 residues. After removal of 3 bases from V and 8 bases from J, the junction contained 8 bases not matched to a gene. From germline, CDR1 is MNHEY and CDR2 SMNVEV (reference sequence). CDR3 residues: CASSLLAGGRHEQFF. The CDR3 DNA follows: TGTGCCAGCAGTTTGTTGGCGGGGGGGCGTCATGAGCAGTTCTTC.

The genes are TRBV11-3 and TRBJ2-1; 8 bases align to TRBD1. V lost 5 bases to trimming and J lost 8 bases; unmatched junction nucleotides: 5. Looked up from germline, CDR1 is SGHNT and CDR2 is YENEEA. CDR3 length: 13 residues. DNA of the CDR3: TGTGCCAGCAGCCCCCGGACAGGGTATGAGCAGTTCTTC. Translation gives CASSPRTGYEQFF.

This chain joins TRBV4-2 and TRBJ2-7, with TRBD2 matching over 12 bases. V dropped 4 bases and J dropped 3; count of bases not matched to a gene: 4. The CDR3 sequence is 15 residues long. Looked up from germline, CDR1 is LGHNA and CDR2 is YNFKEQ. The chain's CDR3 is CASSRPGLAGYEQYF. CDR3 DNA sequence: TGTGCCAGCAGCCGACCGGGACTAGCGGGCTACGAGCAGTACTTC.

This rearrangement joins TRBV28 to TRBJ2-1; 14 bases map to TRBD2. In germline, CDR1 is MDHEN, CDR2 SYDVKM. J was trimmed by 0 bases and V by 7 bases; bases with no gene match: 11. CDR3 length: 19 amino acids. The CDR3 region is CASILGLAGGRSSYNEQFF. The CDR3 bases are TGTGCCAGCATTCTTGGACTAGCGGGGGGCAGGAGCTCCTACAATGAGCAGTTCTTC. Supplemented by reference TRBV28 and TRBJ2-1, the full variable domain reads DVKVTQSSRYLVKRTGEKVFLECVQDMDHENMFWYRQDPGLGLRLIYFSYDVKMKEKGDIPEGYSVSREKKERFSLILESASTNQTSMYLCASILGLAGGRSSYNEQFFGPGTRLTVL.

V is TRBV18 and J is TRBJ2-7; 9 bases align to TRBD1. This CDR3 spans 14 amino acids. CDR1 is KGHSH and CDR2 is LQKENI in the germline V gene. The trim removed 4 bases at V and 6 bases at J, leaving 7 bases unmatched. CDR3 region: CASSRTGGGGEQYF. The CDR3 DNA follows: TGTGCCAGCTCACGAACAGGGGGCGGGGGCGAGCAGTACTTC.

The V and J genes are TRBV7-9 and TRBJ2-3, with D possibly matching TRBD2 (6 bases). Per the germline V gene, CDR1 is SEHNR and CDR2 is FQNEAQ (reference sequence). CDR3 length equals 14 residues. Trimming left V 4 bases short and J 3 bases short, with 11 bases between. The CDR3 protein is CASSSRTITDTQYF. As DNA, the CDR3 is TGTGCCAGCAGCTCCCGGACTATTACAGATACGCAGTATTTT. Variable domain in full (rest from reference TRBV7-9 and TRBJ2-3): DTGVSQNPRHKITKRGQNVTFRCDPISEHNRLYWYRQTLGQGPEFLTYFQNEAQLEKSRLLSDRFSAERPKGSFSTLEIQRTEQGDSAMYLCASSSRTITDTQYFGPGTRLTVL.

This clone was observed once. The chain uses TRBV6-6 and TRBJ2-7; D gene ambiguous. From germline, CDR1 is MNHNY and CDR2 SVGAGI (reference sequence). The CDR3 runs 12 residues. The V end was cut by 0 bases, the J end by 9 bases, with 9 bases between. The CDR3 DNA is TGTGCCAGCAGTTACTCGAGTGGTCGGCAGTACTTC. Residues: CASSYSSGRQYF.

The chain recombines TRBV7-3 with TRBJ2-7; TRBD1 aligns across 8 bases. V lost 5 bases to trimming and J lost 0 bases; unmatched junction nucleotides: 3. The V gene's germline CDR1 is SGHTA and CDR2 FQGTGA. The CDR3 loop spans 14 amino acids. The CDR3: CASSRDRSSYEQYF. The CDR3 region has the DNA TGTGCCAGCAGCAGGGACAGGAGCTCCTACGAGCAGTACTTC. The entire variable domain, with the rest obtained from reference TRBV7-3 and TRBJ2-7, is as follows: GAGVSQTPSNKVTEKGKYVELRCDPISGHTALYWYRQSLGQGPEFLIYFQGTGAADDSGLPNDRFFAVRPEGSVSTLKIQRTERGDSAVYLCASSRDRSSYEQYFGPGTRLTVT.

This chain uses TRBV7-6 with TRBJ2-5, with 8 bases that match TRBD1. The CDR3 length is 13 residues. In germline, CDR1 is SGHVS, CDR2 FNYEAQ. V dropped 1 base and J dropped 6; count of bases not matched to a gene: 1. The CDR3 DNA is TGTGCCAGCAGCTTAGACAGGGGGAAGACCCAGTACTTC. It translates to CASSLDRGKTQYF.

The chain has TRBV12-3 or TRBV12-4 and TRBJ2-2; perhaps TRBD1 as D (6 bases). V was pared by 3 bases and J by 6 bases, with 8 bases between. This CDR3 region has 13 residues. The CDR3 sequence: CASSFWGPGELFF. As DNA, the CDR3 is TGTGCCAGCAGTTTTTGGGGGCCCGGGGAGCTGTTTTTT.

The rearrangement uses TRBV6-1 and TRBJ1-2; 8 positions agree with TRBD1. The CDR3 length is 15 residues. From germline, CDR1 is MNHNS and CDR2 SASEGT. J lost 0 bases, V lost 3 bases, and 3 bases had no gene match. The DNA of the CDR3 is TGTGCCAGCAGTGACAGGGGGCTCCCTAACTATGGCTACACCTTC. Protein product: CASSDRGLPNYGYTF.